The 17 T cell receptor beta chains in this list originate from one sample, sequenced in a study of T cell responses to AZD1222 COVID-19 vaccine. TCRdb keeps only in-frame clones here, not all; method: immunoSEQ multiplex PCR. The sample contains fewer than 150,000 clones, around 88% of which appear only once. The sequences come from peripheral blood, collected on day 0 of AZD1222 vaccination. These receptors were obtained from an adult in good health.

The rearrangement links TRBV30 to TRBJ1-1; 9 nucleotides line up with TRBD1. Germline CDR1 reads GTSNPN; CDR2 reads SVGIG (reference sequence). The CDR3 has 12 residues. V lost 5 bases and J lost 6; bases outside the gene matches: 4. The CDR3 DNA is TGTGCCTGGTCCCGACAGGGGGCTGAAGCTTTCTTT. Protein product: CAWSRQGAEAFF. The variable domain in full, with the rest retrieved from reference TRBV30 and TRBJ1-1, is SQTIHQWPATLVQPVGSPLSLECTVEGTSNPNLYWYRQAAGRGLQLLFYSVGIGQISSEVPQNLSASRPQDRQFILSSKKLLLSDSGFYLCAWSRQGAEAFFGQGTRLTVV.

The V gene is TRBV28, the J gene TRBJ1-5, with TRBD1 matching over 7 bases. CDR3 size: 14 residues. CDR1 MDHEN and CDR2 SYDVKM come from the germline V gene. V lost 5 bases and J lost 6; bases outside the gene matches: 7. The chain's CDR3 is CASSIPQGGQPQHF. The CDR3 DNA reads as TGTGCCAGCAGTATTCCGCAGGGGGGTCAGCCCCAGCATTTT.

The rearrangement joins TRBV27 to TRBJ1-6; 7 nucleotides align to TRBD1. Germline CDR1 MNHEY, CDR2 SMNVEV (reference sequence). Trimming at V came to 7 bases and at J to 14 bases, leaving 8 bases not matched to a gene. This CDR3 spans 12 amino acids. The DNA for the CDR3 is TGTGCCAGCATACAAACAGGGGCCACCCTCCACTTT. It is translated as CASIQTGATLHF.

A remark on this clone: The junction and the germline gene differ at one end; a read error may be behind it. CDR3 DNA: TGTGCCAGCAGCCTATTGTATAGGGACAGGCCAGTTTCTGCCTTC. Translating gives CASSLLYRDRPVSAF. The chain joins TRBV5-6 to TRBJ1-2; 8 nucleotides agree with TRBD1. Germline values: CDR1 SGHDT, CDR2 YYEEEE. This CDR3 contains 15 residues.

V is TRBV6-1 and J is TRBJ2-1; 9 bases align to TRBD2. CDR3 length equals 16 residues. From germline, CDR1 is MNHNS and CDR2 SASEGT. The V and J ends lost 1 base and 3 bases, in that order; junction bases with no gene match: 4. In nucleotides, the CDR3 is TGTGCCAGCAGTGAAGTTCCTAGCGGGAACTACAATGAGCAGTTCTTC. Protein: CASSEVPSGNYNEQFF.

Here the CDR3 reads CASGFSGSGNTIYF. CDR3 in DNA: TGTGCCAGCGGCTTCAGTGGCTCTGGAAACACCATATATTTT. V and J are TRBV6-5 and TRBJ1-3; D remains unclear. The CDR3 extends over 14 amino acids. V dropped 8 bases and J dropped 0 bases, with 11 bases sitting between them. Germline CDR1 MNHEY, CDR2 SVGAGI.

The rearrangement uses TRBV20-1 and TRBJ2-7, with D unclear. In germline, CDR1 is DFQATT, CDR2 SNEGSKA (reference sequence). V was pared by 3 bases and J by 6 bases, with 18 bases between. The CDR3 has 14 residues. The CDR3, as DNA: TGCAGTGCTAGTCGACCGGAAGAGGTAGGCGAGCAGTACTTC. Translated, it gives CSASRPEEVGEQYF.

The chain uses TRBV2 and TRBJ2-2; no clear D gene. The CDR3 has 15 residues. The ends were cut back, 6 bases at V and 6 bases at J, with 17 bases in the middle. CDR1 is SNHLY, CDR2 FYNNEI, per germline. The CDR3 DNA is TGTGCCAGCAGCGACGACTTACCCCAGGCCGGGGAGCTGTTTTTT. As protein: CASSDDLPQAGELFF.

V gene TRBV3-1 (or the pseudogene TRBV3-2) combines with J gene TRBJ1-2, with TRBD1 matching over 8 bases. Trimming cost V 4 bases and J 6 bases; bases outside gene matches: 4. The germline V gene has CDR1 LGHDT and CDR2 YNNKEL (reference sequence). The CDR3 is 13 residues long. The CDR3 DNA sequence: TGTGCCAGCAGCCCAGGACAGGGAAATGGCTACACCTTC. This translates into CASSPGQGNGYTF.

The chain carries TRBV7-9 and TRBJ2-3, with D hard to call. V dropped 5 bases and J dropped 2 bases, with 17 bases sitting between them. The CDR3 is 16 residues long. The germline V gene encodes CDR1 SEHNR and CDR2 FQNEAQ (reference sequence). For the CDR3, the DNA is TGTGCCAGCAGCACATACCTTACCTTATACACAGATACGCAGTATTTT. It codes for CASSTYLTLYTDTQYF.

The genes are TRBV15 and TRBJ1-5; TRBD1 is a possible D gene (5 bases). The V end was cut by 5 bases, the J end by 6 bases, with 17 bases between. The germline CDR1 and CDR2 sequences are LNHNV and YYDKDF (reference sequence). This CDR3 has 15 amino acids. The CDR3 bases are TGTGCCACCAGCGGGACTTCGGGGGTGGGTCAGCCCCAGCATTTT. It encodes CATSGTSGVGQPQHF.

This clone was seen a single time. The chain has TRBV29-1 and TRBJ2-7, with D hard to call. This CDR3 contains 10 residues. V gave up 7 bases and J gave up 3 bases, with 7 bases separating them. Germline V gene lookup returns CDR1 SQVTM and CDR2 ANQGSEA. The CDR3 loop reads CSGGDYEQYF. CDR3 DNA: TGCAGCGGTGGGGACTACGAGCAGTACTTC.

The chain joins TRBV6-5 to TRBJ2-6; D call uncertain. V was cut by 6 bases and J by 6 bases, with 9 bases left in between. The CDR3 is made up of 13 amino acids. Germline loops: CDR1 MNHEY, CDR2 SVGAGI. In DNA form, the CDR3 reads TGTGCCAGCAGCCCCAGCGTGGCCAACGTCCTGACTTTC. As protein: CASSPSVANVLTF.

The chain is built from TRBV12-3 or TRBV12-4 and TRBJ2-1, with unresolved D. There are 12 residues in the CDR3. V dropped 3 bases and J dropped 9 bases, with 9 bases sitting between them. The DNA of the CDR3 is TGTGCCAGCAGTTTCGAAGCCCCTGAGCAGTTCTTC. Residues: CASSFEAPEQFF.

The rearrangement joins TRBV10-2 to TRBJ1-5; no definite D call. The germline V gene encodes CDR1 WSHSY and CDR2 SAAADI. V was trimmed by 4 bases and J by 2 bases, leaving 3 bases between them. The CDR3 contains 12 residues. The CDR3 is CASSAGNQPQHF. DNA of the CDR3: TGCGCCAGCAGTGCGGGCAATCAGCCCCAGCATTTT.

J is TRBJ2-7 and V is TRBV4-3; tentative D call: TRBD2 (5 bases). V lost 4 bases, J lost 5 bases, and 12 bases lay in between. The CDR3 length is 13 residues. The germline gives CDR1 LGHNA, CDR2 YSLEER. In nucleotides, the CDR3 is TGCGCCAGCAGCCCGGGCACTAGACACGAGCAGTACTTC. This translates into CASSPGTRHEQYF.

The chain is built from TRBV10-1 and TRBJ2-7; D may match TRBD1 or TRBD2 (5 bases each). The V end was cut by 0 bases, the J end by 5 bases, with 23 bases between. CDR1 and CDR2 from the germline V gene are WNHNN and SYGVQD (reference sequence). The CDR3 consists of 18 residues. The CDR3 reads CASSESIGRGRPIDEQYF. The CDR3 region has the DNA TGCGCCAGCAGTGAGTCTATCGGTCGGGGACGGCCTATAGACGAGCAGTACTTC.